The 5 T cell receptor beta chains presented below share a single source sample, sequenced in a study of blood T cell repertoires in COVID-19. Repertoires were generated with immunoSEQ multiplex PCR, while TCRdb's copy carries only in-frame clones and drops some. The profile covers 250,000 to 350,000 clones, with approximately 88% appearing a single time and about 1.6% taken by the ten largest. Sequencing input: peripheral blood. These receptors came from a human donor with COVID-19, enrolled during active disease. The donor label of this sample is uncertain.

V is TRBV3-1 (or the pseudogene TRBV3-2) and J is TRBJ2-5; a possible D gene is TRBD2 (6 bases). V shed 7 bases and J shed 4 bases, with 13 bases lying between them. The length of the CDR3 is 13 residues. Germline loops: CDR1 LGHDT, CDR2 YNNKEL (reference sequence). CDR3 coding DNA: TGTGCCAGCACCACGACTAGTGGAGAGACCCAGTACTTC. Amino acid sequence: CASTTTSGETQYF.

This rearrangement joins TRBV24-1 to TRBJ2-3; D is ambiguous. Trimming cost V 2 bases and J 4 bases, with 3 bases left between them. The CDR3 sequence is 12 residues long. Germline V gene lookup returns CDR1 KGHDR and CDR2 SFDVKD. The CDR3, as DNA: TGTGCCACCAGTGATTCTCCAGATACGCAGTATTTT. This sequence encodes CATSDSPDTQYF.

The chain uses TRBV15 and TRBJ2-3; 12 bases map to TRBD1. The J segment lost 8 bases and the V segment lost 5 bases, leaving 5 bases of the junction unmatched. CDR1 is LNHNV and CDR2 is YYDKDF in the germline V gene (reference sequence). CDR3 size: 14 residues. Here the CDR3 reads CATSRDRGLPTQYF. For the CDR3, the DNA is TGTGCCACCAGCCGGGACAGGGGGCTTCCTACGCAGTATTTT.

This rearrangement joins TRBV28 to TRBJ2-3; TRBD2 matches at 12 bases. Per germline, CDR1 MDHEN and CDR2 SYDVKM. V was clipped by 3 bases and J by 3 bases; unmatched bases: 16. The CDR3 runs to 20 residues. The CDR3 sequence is CASSLGRTSGTKVETDTQYF. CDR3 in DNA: TGTGCCAGCAGTTTGGGAAGGACTAGCGGGACCAAAGTAGAGACAGATACGCAGTATTTT. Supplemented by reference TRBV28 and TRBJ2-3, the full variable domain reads DVKVTQSSRYLVKRTGEKVFLECVQDMDHENMFWYRQDPGLGLRLIYFSYDVKMKEKGDIPEGYSVSREKKERFSLILESASTNQTSMYLCASSLGRTSGTKVETDTQYFGPGTRLTVL.

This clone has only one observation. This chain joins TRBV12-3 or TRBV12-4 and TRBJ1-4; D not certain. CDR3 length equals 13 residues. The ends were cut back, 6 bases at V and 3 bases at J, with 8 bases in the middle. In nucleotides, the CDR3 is TGTGCCAGCAGCCTCACGGCTAATGAAAAACTGTTTTTT. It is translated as CASSLTANEKLFF.